This record concerns one T cell receptor (beta chain) sequence. Its specificity is not known. The data are from a study of shared clonotypes between healthy human individuals. Points from the study as a whole: The generation probabilities recorded for non-shared clonotypes fell below those of clonotypes shared by all four donors. Sharing across four donors was highest in naive CD4 (approximately 5%) and lowest in memory CD8 (approximately 0.4%).

V lost 4 bases to trimming and J lost 0 bases; unmatched junction nucleotides: 9. Looked up from germline, CDR1 is SGHNT and CDR2 is YYREEE (reference sequence). This CDR3 spans 16 amino acids. TCRdb's table, derived via immunoSEQ multiplex PCR, lists solely in-frame clones and lacks some. The data hold about 990,000 clones, with 70% to 80% observed a single time. The chain is built from TRBV5-4 and TRBJ1-1, with 7 bases lining up with TRBD1. The sequence was collected from a young man in good health. Some clones in this sample may be carry-over from other donors' samples. Material: memory CD4+ T cells from PBMCs. Subset here: CD45RA-negative fraction. This chain's CDR3 is CASSPPTGRMNTEAFF. The CDR3 nucleotides are TGTGCCAGCAGCCCACCGACAGGGCGGATGAACACTGAAGCTTTCTTT.